These 6 T cell receptor beta chains originate from one sample sequenced in a study of OX40 agonist ivuxolimab in advanced cancers. Measured with immunoSEQ multiplex PCR; TCRdb has only the in-frame clones, and not every one. Of approximately 86,000 clones in the sample, approximately 90% are singletons; the top ten hold roughly 1.1%. Here the sequenced sample was CD4+ or CD8+ T cells sorted from blood, taken in a trial of the OX40 agonist ivuxolimab. Every receptor here comes from an adult with an advanced solid tumor such as melanoma, head and neck, liver or kidney cancer.

The CDR3 sequence: CASQGQGNTEAFF. CDR3 DNA: TGCGCCAGTCAGGGACAGGGTAACACTGAAGCTTTCTTT. The J gene is TRBJ1-1, the V gene TRBV5-1; TRBD1 agrees at 9 bases. J lost 2 bases, V lost 8 bases, and 4 bases had no gene match. CDR3 size: 13 residues. Germline loops: CDR1 SGHRS, CDR2 YFSETQ.

The chain's CDR3 is CASSLDRVFTDTQYF. In DNA form, the CDR3 reads TGCGCCAGCAGCTTGGACAGGGTGTTCACAGATACGCAGTATTTT. The V gene is TRBV5-1, the J gene TRBJ2-3, with D tentatively TRBD1 (6 bases). This CDR3 spans 15 amino acids. The germline V gene encodes CDR1 SGHRS and CDR2 YFSETQ. Trimming shortened V by 0 bases and J by 2 bases, and 10 bases separated the two germline ends.

The chain is built from TRBV5-6 and TRBJ2-7; 7 positions match TRBD1. Germline trimming cut 4 bases from V and 2 bases from J; bases unmatched to any gene: 3. Germline CDR1 reads SGHDT; CDR2 reads YYEEEE. This CDR3 is built from 13 residues. This CDR3 reads CASSTGQTYEQYF. The CDR3 coding sequence is TGTGCCAGCAGCACGGGACAGACCTACGAGCAGTACTTC.

The V gene is TRBV30, the J gene TRBJ1-6, with 10 nucleotides matching TRBD1. Germline V gives CDR1 GTSNPN, CDR2 SVGIG (reference sequence). Trimming cost V 2 bases and J 9 bases; bases outside gene matches: 4. The CDR3 spans 14 residues. The DNA of the CDR3 is TGTGCCTGGAGTTTGGGACAGGGGCGTTCACCCCTCCACTTT. It codes for CAWSLGQGRSPLHF. The full variable domain, completed using reference TRBV30 and TRBJ1-6, is SQTIHQWPATLVQPVGSPLSLECTVEGTSNPNLYWYRQAAGRGLQLLFYSVGIGQISSEVPQNLSASRPQDRQFILSSKKLLLSDSGFYLCAWSLGQGRSPLHFGNGTRLTVT.

The chain links TRBV2 to TRBJ2-6, with 9 bases fitting TRBD1. This CDR3 has 16 amino acids. Per the germline V gene, CDR1 is SNHLY and CDR2 is FYNNEI. Losses at the gene ends were 6 bases for V and 2 bases for J; bases not matched to a gene: 5. Written as DNA, the CDR3 is TGTGCCAGCAGGGGGGGGACAGGGACTGGGGCCAACGTCCTGACTTTC. Residues: CASRGGTGTGANVLTF.

V and J are TRBV5-1 and TRBJ2-5, with TRBD1 matching 9 bases. V shed 0 bases, J shed 5 bases, and the junction held 11 bases outside the gene matches. The CDR3 runs 17 residues. Germline lookup yields CDR1 SGHRS and CDR2 YFSETQ. The CDR3 reads CASSLGPRTGVGETQYF. The CDR3 coding sequence is TGCGCCAGCAGCTTGGGCCCCCGGACAGGGGTCGGGGAGACCCAGTACTTC.